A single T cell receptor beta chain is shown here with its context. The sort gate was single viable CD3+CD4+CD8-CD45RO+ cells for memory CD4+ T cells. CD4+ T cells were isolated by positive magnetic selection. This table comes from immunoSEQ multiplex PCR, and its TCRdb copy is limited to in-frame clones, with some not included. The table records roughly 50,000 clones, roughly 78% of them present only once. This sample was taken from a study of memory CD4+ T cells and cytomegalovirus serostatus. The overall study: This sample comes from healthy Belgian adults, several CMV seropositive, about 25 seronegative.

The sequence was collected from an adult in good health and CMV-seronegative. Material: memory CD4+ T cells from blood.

Here the CDR3 DNA reads TGTGCCAGCAGCCAACGGGACAGTAGGCTTACTACGAACACCGGGGAGCTGTTTTTT. This gives the protein CASSQRDSRLTTNTGELFF. The chain combines TRBV4-2 with TRBJ2-2; 7 bases match TRBD1. The CDR3 is 19 residues long. The germline V gene has CDR1 LGHNA and CDR2 YNFKEQ. Trimming at V came to 2 bases and at J to 0 bases, leaving 12 bases not matched to a gene.